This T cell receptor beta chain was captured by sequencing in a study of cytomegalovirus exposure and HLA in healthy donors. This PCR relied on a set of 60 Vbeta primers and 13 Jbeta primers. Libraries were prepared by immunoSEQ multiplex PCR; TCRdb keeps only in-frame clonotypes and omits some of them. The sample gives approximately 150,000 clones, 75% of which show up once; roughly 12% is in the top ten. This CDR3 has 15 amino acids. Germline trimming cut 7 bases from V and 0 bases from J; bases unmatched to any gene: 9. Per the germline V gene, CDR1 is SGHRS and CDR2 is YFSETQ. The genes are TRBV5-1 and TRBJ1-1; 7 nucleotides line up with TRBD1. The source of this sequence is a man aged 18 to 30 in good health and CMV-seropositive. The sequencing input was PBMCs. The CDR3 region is CASGGKDRVNTEAFF. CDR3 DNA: TGCGCCAGCGGAGGGAAAGACAGGGTGAACACTGAAGCTTTCTTT.